This T cell receptor (beta chain) was obtained from a study of blood T cell repertoires in COVID-19. Study at large: Samples came from the United States, Italy and Spain, spanning acute and convalescent COVID-19.

This clone was detected a few times. The V end was cut by 1 base, the J end by 4 bases, with 11 bases between. This CDR3 spans 14 amino acids. The germline gives CDR1 GTSNPN, CDR2 SVGIG (reference sequence). The method was immunoSEQ multiplex PCR; TCRdb's version includes in-frame clones alone and lacks a portion of them. Of about 220,000 clones listed, around 88% were seen once; the top ten hold about 14%. Participants had their cohort set by participant-reported clinical history. V gene TRBV30 combines with J gene TRBJ1-5; D ambiguous. Sequencing was performed on PBMCs or T cells enriched from blood (not recorded which). This clonotype originated in a woman aged 50 to 60 with acute COVID-19. The CDR3 nucleotides read TGTGCCTGGAGTGGTCCCCTACCGAATCAGCCCCAGCATTTT. Protein: CAWSGPLPNQPQHF.